This T cell receptor beta chain was identified in a study of blood T cells in healthy people across ages. Study-level results: Naive CD4+ cells and diversity were both higher in long-lived donors than in aged donors. With age, beta diversity per million T cells declined roughly linearly, significantly by 40.

Per-sample PBMC isolation yielded at least 6.5 million cells. Per sample, extraction of total RNA gave at least 5.5 micrograms in every case. Alongside a J-beta primer mix, a sample-barcoded 5' primer served in a second PCR lasting 7 to 11 cycles. TCRdb called the 5' RACE reads again in MiXCR, with one record for every CDR3 protein. The sample shows some 800,000 distinct CDR3 sequences, approximately 44% of them seen only once. Details on this clonotype: Antigen unknown.

Germline CDR1 reads KGHSH; CDR2 reads LQKENI. CDR3 size: 15 residues. The receptor was isolated from a man in his fifties or sixties in good health. V is TRBV18 and J is TRBJ2-4, with 10 bases identical to TRBD2. The closer fit of TRBJ2-7 to the DNA end suggests the J call may be wrong. The source material was blood. The DNA for the CDR3 is TGTGCCAGCTCACCCCCGGGACTAGCGTTAGGCGAGCAGTACTTC. This sequence encodes CASSPPGLALGEQYF.